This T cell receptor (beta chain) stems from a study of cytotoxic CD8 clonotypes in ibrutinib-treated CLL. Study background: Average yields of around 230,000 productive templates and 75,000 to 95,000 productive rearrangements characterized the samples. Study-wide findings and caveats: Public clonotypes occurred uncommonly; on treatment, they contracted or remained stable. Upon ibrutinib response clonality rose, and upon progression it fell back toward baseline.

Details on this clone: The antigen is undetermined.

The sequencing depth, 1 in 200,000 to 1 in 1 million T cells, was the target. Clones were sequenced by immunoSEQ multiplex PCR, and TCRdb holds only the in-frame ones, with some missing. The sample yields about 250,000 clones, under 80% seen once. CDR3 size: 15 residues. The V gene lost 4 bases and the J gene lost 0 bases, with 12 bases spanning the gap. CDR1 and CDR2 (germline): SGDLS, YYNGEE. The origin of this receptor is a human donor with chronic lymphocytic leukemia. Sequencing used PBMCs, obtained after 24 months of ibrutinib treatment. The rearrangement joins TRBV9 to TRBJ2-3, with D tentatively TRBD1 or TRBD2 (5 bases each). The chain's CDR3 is CASSSGTDSTDTQYF. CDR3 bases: TGTGCCAGCAGCTCTGGGACGGATAGCACAGATACGCAGTATTTT. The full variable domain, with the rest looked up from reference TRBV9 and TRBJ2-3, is DSGVTQTPKHLITATGQRVTLRCSPRSGDLSVYWYQQSLDQGLQFLIQYYNGEERAKGNILERFSAQQFPDLHSELNLSSLELGDSALYFCASSSGTDSTDTQYFGPGTRLTVL.